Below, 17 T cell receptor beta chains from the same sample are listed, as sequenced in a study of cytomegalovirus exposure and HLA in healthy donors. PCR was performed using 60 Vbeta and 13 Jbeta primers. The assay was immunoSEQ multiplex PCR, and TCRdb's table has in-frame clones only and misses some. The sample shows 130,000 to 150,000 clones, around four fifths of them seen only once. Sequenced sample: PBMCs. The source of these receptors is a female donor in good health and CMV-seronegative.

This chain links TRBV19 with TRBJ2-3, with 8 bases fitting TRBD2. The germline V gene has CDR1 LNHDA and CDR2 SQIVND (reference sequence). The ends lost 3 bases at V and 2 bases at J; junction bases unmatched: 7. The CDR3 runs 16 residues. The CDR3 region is CASSMPSGGITDTQYF. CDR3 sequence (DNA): TGTGCCAGTAGTATGCCCAGCGGGGGAATCACAGATACGCAGTATTTT.

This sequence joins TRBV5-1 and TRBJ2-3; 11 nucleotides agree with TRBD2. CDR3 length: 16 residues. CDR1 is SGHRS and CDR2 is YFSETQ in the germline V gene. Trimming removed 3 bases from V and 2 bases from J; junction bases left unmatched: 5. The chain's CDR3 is CASSSGTSGLTDTQYF. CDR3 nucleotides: TGCGCCAGCAGCTCCGGGACTAGCGGTCTCACAGATACGCAGTATTTT.

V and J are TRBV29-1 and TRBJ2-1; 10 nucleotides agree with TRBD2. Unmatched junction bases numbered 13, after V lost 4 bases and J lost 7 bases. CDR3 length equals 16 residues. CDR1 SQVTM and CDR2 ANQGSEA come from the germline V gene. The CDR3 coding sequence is TGCAGCGTTGGGAGGATAGCGGGAGGTTTTGGGAATGAGCAGTTCTTC. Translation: CSVGRIAGGFGNEQFF.

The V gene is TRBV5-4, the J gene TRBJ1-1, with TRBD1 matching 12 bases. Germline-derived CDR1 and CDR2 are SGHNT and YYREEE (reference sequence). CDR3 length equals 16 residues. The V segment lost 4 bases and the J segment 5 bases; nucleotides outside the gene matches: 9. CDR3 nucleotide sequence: TGTGCCAGCAGCCTTGGGACAGGGGGCAGGGGAACTGAAGCTTTCTTT. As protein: CASSLGTGGRGTEAFF.

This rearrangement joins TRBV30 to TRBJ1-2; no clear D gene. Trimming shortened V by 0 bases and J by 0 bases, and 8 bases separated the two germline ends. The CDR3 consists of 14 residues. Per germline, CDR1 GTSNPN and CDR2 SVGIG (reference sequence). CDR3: CAWSVGSTNYGYTF. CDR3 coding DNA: TGTGCCTGGAGTGTAGGGAGCACTAACTATGGCTACACCTTC.

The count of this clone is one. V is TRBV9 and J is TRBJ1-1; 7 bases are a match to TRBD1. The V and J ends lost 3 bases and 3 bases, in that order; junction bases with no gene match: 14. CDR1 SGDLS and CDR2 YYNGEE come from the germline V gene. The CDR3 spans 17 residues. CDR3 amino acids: CASSASRQGRVDTEAFF. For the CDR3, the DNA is TGTGCCAGCAGCGCCTCTCGACAGGGACGTGTGGACACTGAAGCTTTCTTT.

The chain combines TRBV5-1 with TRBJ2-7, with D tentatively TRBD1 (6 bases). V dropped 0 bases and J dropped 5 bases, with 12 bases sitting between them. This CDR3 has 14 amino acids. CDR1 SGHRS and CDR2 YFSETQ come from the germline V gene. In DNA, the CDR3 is TGCGCCAGCAGCTTGGGCCAGGGGTGGAACGAGCAGTACTTC. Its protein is CASSLGQGWNEQYF.

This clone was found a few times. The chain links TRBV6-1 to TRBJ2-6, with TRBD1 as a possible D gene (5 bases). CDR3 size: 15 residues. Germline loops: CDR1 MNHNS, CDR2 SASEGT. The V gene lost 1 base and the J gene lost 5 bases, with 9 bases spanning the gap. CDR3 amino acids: CASSEEGNRANVLTF. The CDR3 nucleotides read TGTGCCAGCAGTGAAGAGGGGAACAGGGCCAACGTCCTGACTTTC.

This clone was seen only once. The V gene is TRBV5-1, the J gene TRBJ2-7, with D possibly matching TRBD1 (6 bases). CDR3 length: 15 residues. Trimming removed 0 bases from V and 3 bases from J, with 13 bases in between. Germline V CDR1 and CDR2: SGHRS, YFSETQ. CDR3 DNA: TGCGCCAGCAGCTTGGGGATAGGACAGAGCTACGAGCAGTACTTC. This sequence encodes CASSLGIGQSYEQYF. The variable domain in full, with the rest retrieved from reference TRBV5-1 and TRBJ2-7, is KAGVTQTPRYLIKTRGQQVTLSCSPISGHRSVSWYQQTPGQGLQFLFEYFSETQRNKGNFPGRFSGRQFSNSRSEMNVSTLELGDSALYLCASSLGIGQSYEQYFGPGTRLTVT.

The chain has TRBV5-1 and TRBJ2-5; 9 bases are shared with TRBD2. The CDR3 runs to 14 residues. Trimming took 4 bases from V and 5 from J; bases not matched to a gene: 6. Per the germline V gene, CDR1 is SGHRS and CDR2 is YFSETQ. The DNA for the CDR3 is TGCGCCAGCAGCCGTGGACTAGCGATTGAGACCCAGTACTTC. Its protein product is CASSRGLAIETQYF.

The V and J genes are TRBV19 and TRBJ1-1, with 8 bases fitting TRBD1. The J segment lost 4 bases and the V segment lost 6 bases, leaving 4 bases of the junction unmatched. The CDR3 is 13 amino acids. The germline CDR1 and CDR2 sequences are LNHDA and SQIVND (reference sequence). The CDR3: CASRNTGGTEAFF. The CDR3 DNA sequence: TGTGCCAGTAGAAACACAGGGGGCACTGAAGCTTTCTTT. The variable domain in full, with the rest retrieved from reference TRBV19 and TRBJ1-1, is DGGITQSPKYLFRKEGQNVTLSCEQNLNHDAMYWYRQDPGQGLRLIYYSQIVNDFQKGDIAEGYSVSREKKESFPLTVTSAQKNPTAFYLCASRNTGGTEAFFGQGTRLTVV.

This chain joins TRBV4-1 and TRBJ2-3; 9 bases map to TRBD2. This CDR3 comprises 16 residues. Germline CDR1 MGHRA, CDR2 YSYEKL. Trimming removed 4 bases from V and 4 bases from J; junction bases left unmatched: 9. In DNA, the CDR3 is TGCGCCAGCAGCCCCCACGGGCGGGGGGGCCCAGATACGCAGTATTTT. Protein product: CASSPHGRGGPDTQYF.

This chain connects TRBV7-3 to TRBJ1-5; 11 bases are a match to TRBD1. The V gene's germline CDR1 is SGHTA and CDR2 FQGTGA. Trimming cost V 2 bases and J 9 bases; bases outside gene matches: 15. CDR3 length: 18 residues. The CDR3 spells CASSLDLRDRGFFTPQHF. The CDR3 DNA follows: TGTGCCAGCAGCTTAGATCTACGGGACAGGGGGTTTTTCACGCCCCAGCATTTT.

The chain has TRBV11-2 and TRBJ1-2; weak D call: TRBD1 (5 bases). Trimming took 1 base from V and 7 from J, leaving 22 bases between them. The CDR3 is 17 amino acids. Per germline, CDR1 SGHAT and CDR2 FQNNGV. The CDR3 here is CASSLAISPVGTTGYTF. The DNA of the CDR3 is TGTGCCAGCAGCTTAGCCATCAGCCCGGTAGGGACTACTGGCTACACCTTC. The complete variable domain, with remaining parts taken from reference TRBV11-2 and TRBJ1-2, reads EAGVAQSPRYKIIEKRQSVAFWCNPISGHATLYWYQQILGQGPKLLIQFQNNGVVDDSQLPKDRFSAERLKGVDSTLKIQPAKLEDSAVYLCASSLAISPVGTTGYTFGSGTRLTVV.

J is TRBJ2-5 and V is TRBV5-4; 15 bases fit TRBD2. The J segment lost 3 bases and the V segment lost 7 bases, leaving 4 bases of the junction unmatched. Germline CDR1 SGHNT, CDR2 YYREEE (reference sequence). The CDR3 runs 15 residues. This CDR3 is CASGLAGGREETQYF. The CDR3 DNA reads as TGTGCCAGCGGACTAGCGGGAGGGCGAGAAGAGACCCAGTACTTC.

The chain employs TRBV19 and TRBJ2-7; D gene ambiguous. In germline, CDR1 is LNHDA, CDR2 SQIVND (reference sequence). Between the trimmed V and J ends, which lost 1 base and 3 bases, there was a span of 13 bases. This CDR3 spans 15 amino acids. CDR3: CASSIVADPGYEQYF. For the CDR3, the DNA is TGTGCCAGTAGTATAGTGGCCGACCCGGGCTACGAGCAGTACTTC.

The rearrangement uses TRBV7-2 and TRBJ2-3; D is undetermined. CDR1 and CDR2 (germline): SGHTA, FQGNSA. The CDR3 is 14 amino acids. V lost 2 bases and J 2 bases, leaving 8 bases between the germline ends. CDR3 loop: CASSLRGFTDTQYF. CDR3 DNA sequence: TGTGCCAGCAGCTTACGAGGATTCACAGATACGCAGTATTTT. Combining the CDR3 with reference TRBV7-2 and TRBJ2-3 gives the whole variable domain GAGVSQSPSNKVTEKGKDVELRCDPISGHTALYWYRQSLGQGLEFLIYFQGNSAPDKSGLPSDRFSAERTGGSVSTLTIQRTQQEDSAVYLCASSLRGFTDTQYFGPGTRLTVL.